This passage covers 10 T cell receptor beta chains from one sample sequenced in a study of cytomegalovirus exposure and HLA in healthy donors. TCRdb's copy holds only in-frame clones and misses some; the assay was immunoSEQ multiplex PCR. The sample gives more than 95,000 clones, roughly nine tenths of which show up once; about 4% is in the top ten. Sequencing was carried out using PBMCs. The receptors here all came from a woman aged 18-29 years in good health and CMV-seropositive.

This clone was seen a handful of times. The genes are TRBV30 and TRBJ2-7, with D perhaps TRBD1 (5 bases). Trimming took 3 bases from V and 6 from J, leaving 15 bases between them. The CDR3 is 13 residues long. Germline V gene data show CDR1 as GTSNPN and CDR2 as SVGIG (reference sequence). The CDR3 DNA reads TGTGCCTGGAGCGGAGTATGGGGCAGCGAGCAGTACTTC. Its translation: CAWSGVWGSEQYF.

The gene calls are TRBV7-9 and TRBJ2-2; 9 bases line up with TRBD2. Germline V lookup: CDR1 SEHNR, CDR2 FQNEAQ (reference sequence). The CDR3 totals 12 residues. The CDR3 DNA reads as TGTTGTGGCGGGAGGGCGTCCGGGGAGCTGTTTTTT. Translation: CCGGRASGELFF.

This rearrangement joins TRBV6-1 to TRBJ2-2; 11 nucleotides line up with TRBD2. The CDR3 runs 15 residues. V gave up 9 bases and J gave up 3 bases; unmatched junction bases: 6. Germline V gene sequence: CDR1 MNHNS, CDR2 SASEGT. The chain's CDR3 is CASVTSGGHTGELFF. The CDR3 DNA follows: TGTGCCAGTGTAACTAGCGGGGGTCACACCGGGGAGCTGTTTTTT.

This chain uses TRBV11-3 with TRBJ2-7; TRBD2 agrees at 8 bases. V lost 1 base and J lost 4; bases outside the gene matches: 6. This CDR3 region has 15 residues. In germline, CDR1 is SGHNT, CDR2 YENEEA. CDR3: CASSLGLAGSYEQYF. The CDR3 bases are TGTGCCAGCAGCTTAGGCTTAGCGGGATCATACGAGCAGTACTTC.

This clone was seen a handful of times. The chain recombines TRBV5-6 with TRBJ2-7, with D tentatively TRBD2 (5 bases). Trimming pared 0 bases from V and 7 bases from J, leaving 14 bases between. The CDR3 extends over 14 amino acids. Germline V gene sequence: CDR1 SGHDT, CDR2 YYEEEE. CDR3 residues: CASSLGGEAREQYF. As DNA, the CDR3 is TGTGCCAGCAGCTTGGGGGGAGAAGCACGGGAGCAGTACTTC.

This chain joins TRBV6-5 and TRBJ1-6; TRBD1 aligns across 9 bases. V trimming: 2 bases; J trimming: 6 bases; junction bases outside the gene matches: 2. The germline gives CDR1 MNHEY, CDR2 SVGAGI. The CDR3 sequence is 15 residues long. The CDR3 here is CASSYTGQGNSPLHF. The CDR3 DNA is TGTGCCAGCAGTTACACGGGACAGGGTAATTCACCCCTCCACTTT.

The chain is built from TRBV5-4 and TRBJ2-7; 11 positions match TRBD2. This CDR3 contains 16 residues. With 5 bases clipped from V and 0 bases from J, the junction kept 7 bases outside the gene matches. Germline V CDR1 and CDR2: SGHNT, YYREEE (reference sequence). CDR3 loop: CASRRTSGLSSYEQYF. The CDR3, as DNA: TGTGCCAGCAGGAGGACTAGCGGGCTGAGCTCCTACGAGCAGTACTTC.

The chain uses TRBV28 and TRBJ2-1; tentatively, D is TRBD2 (5 bases). V lost 3 bases and J 7 bases, leaving 13 bases between the germline ends. Germline loops: CDR1 MDHEN, CDR2 SYDVKM. The CDR3 totals 14 residues. CDR3 region: CASSFGVRRNEQFF. Written as DNA, the CDR3 is TGTGCCAGCAGTTTCGGGGTCCGAAGAAATGAGCAGTTCTTC.

The chain is built from TRBV10-1 and TRBJ1-1; tentative D call: TRBD1 (6 bases). Germline assignment: CDR1 WNHNN and CDR2 SYGVQD (reference sequence). V lost 6 bases and J lost 4, with 9 bases in between. CDR3 length: 12 amino acids. For the CDR3, the DNA is TGCGCCAGCAGCCCAGGGGCCACTGAAGCTTTCTTT. This codes for CASSPGATEAFF.

This chain connects TRBV28 to TRBJ1-2, with D possibly matching TRBD1 (5 bases). Trimming removed 6 bases at V and 8 bases at J, with 19 bases between. The CDR3 extends over 14 amino acids. Germline-derived CDR1 and CDR2 are MDHEN and SYDVKM. DNA of the CDR3: TGTGCCAGCAGCCCCTTGGGGACTTCAGACGGCTACACCTTC. Amino acids: CASSPLGTSDGYTF.